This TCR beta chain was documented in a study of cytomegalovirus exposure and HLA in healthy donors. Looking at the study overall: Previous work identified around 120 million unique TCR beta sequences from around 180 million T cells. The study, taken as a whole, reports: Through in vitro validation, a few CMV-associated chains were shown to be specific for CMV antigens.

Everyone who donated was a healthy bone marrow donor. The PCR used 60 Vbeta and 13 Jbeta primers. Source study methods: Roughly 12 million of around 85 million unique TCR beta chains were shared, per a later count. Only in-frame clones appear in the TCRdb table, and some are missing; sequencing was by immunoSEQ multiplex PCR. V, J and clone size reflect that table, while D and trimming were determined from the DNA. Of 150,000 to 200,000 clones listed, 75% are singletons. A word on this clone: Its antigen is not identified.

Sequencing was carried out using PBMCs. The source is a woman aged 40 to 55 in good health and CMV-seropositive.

CDR3: CASSLLAGLNTEAFF. The CDR3 bases are TGTGCCAGCAGCTTATTGGCAGGGTTGAACACTGAAGCTTTCTTT. The rearrangement joins TRBV11-2 to TRBJ1-1; D possibly corresponds to TRBD1 (5 bases). V was clipped by 2 bases and J by 0 bases, with 10 bases between them. Germline V gene data show CDR1 as SGHAT and CDR2 as FQNNGV. This CDR3 is built from 15 residues.